Included here is one T cell receptor (beta chain) sequence, with context. Sequencing used immunoSEQ multiplex PCR; TCRdb keeps in-frame clones, though not all of them. The data hold around 510,000 clones, with approximately 95% observed a single time. Between the trimmed V and J ends, which lost 5 bases and 7 bases, there was a span of 15 bases. The CDR3 contains 14 residues. The V gene's germline CDR1 is SEHNR and CDR2 FQNEAQ (reference sequence). The sample is drawn from a study of shared clonotypes between healthy human individuals. The sample consisted of naive CD4+ T cells sorted from blood. The subset was: CD45RA+ positively selected. The genes are TRBV7-9 and TRBJ2-1; D is uncertain. The source is a woman aged 25 to 45 in good health. The CDR3: CASSPYRMGNEQFF. CDR3 coding DNA: TGTGCCAGCAGCCCCTACCGGATGGGAAATGAGCAGTTCTTC.